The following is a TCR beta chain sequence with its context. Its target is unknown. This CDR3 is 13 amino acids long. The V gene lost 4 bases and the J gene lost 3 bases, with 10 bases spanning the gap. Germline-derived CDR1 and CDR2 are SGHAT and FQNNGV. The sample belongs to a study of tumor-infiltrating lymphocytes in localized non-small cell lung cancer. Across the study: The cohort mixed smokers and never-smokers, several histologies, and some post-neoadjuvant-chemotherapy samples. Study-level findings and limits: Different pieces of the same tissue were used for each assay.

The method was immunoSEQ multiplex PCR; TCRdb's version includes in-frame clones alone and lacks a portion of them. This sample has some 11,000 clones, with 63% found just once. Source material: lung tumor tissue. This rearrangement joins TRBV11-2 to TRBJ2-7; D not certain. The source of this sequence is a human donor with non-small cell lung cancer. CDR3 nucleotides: TGTGCCAGCAGCTCCTCGTTTAACTACGAGCAGTACTTC. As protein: CASSSSFNYEQYF.